This T cell receptor beta chain comes out of a study of human thymus T cells. General study results and limits: The related literature has documented a marked overlap of thymic repertoires among unrelated individuals. Among thymic and blood repertoires, usage of V and J genes appeared biased.

The CDR3 loop spans 15 amino acids. Losses at the gene ends were 5 bases for V and 3 bases for J; bases not matched to a gene: 9. CDR1 is MDHEN and CDR2 is SYDVKM in the germline V gene. Worth noting for this clone: The antigen is unknown.

The source of the thymus tissue was resections taken during corrective heart surgery. Donation was from healthy Finnish infants who were having corrective surgery that addressed congenital heart defects. Repertoires were generated with immunoSEQ multiplex PCR, while TCRdb's copy carries only in-frame clones and drops some. The sample consists of about 120,000 clones, over 85% of them appearing once. The receptor comes from a boy younger than two with a congenital heart defect but otherwise immunologically healthy. Sequenced material: thymus tissue. The chain links TRBV28 to TRBJ2-7; TRBD2 agrees at 8 bases. CDR3 region: CASSRYWLAGYEQYF. CDR3 nucleotides: TGTGCCAGCAGTCGCTATTGGCTAGCGGGCTACGAGCAGTACTTC.